This T cell receptor beta chain was identified in a study of T cell clonality in common variable immunodeficiency. Study outcomes and limitations: Reportedly, TCR beta sequences from common variable immunodeficiency showed fewer deletions and N-nucleotide insertions. The cause of increased CVID clonality remains unclear without subpopulation sequencing.

The repertoire was sequenced with immunoSEQ multiplex PCR; TCRdb's copy has only in-frame clones and lacks some. The sample offers 20,000 to 30,000 clones and no singletons, the top ten holding approximately 22%. CDR1 is LGHDT, CDR2 YNNKEL, per germline (reference sequence). After removal of 5 bases from V and 1 base from J, the junction contained 5 bases not matched to a gene. The CDR3 contains 16 residues. Of CVID subjects, about 14 were female and around 27 male, mean age about 40. Caucasian heritage predominated among both patients and controls. This clone has at least ten counts. What it binds is not known. The CDR3 goes on 3 residues after the read ends, and that part is filled in from the germline J gene.

The source of this sequence is a human donor with common variable immunodeficiency. V is TRBV3-1 (or the pseudogene TRBV3-2) and J is TRBJ2-5, with 12 bases matching TRBD2. Sequencing was done on a sample of peripheral blood mononuclear cells. CDR3 DNA (partial): TGTGCCAGCAGCGAGTCACTAGCGGGGGGCCAAGAGACC. Translation: CASSESLAGGQET. The full CDR3 is CASSESLAGGQETQYF.